The 8 T cell receptor beta chains given below trace back to one sample, sequenced in a study of cytomegalovirus exposure and HLA in healthy donors. PCR involved 60 Vbeta and 13 Jbeta primers. The assay was immunoSEQ multiplex PCR, and TCRdb's table has in-frame clones only and misses some. The sample records 150,000 to 200,000 clones, over 75% being singletons. Sequences were obtained from PBMCs. These receptors all come from a woman in her fifties or sixties in good health and CMV-seronegative.

The rearrangement links TRBV6-5 to TRBJ2-5, with D tentatively TRBD1 (5 bases). The CDR3 loop spans 11 amino acids. Trimming took 7 bases from V and 7 from J, leaving 10 bases between them. Germline lookup yields CDR1 MNHEY and CDR2 SVGAGI. The CDR3 sequence: CASTKGVTQYF. CDR3 DNA: TGTGCCAGCACAAAAGGGGTGACCCAGTACTTC.

The rearrangement uses TRBV11-2 and TRBJ1-4; weak D call: TRBD1 (6 bases). The CDR3 is 16 residues long. Germline V gene sequence: CDR1 SGHAT, CDR2 FQNNGV. The ends were cut back, 3 bases at V and 5 bases at J, with 16 bases in the middle. The CDR3 DNA is TGTGCCAGCAGCTTTGGGACAAGCGAGGCAAATGAAAAACTGTTTTTT. Translated, it gives CASSFGTSEANEKLFF. Variable domain in full (rest from reference TRBV11-2 and TRBJ1-4): EAGVAQSPRYKIIEKRQSVAFWCNPISGHATLYWYQQILGQGPKLLIQFQNNGVVDDSQLPKDRFSAERLKGVDSTLKIQPAKLEDSAVYLCASSFGTSEANEKLFFGSGTQLSVL.

The gene calls are TRBV28 and TRBJ2-1, with TRBD1 as a possible D gene (6 bases). Trimming removed 6 bases from V and 8 bases from J, with 17 bases in between. Germline-derived CDR1 and CDR2 are MDHEN and SYDVKM. The CDR3 is 14 amino acids. The CDR3 sequence: CASSSPNRVYEQFF. The CDR3 DNA reads as TGTGCCAGCAGCAGCCCAAACAGGGTCTATGAGCAGTTCTTC.

This rearrangement joins TRBV5-6 to TRBJ2-3, with 8 bases fitting TRBD1. Trimming at V came to 0 bases and at J to 4 bases, leaving 4 bases not matched to a gene. The CDR3 is 15 amino acids. In germline, CDR1 is SGHDT, CDR2 YYEEEE. CDR3 DNA sequence: TGTGCCAGCAGCTTGGCGGACAGGGCCCCAGATACGCAGTATTTT. It translates to CASSLADRAPDTQYF.

This clone has just one count. This chain uses TRBV28 with TRBJ1-1, with a possible D match to TRBD1 (6 bases). From germline, CDR1 is MDHEN and CDR2 SYDVKM. V dropped 6 bases and J dropped 1 base, with 9 bases sitting between them. The CDR3 has 13 residues. This chain's CDR3 is CASSRGQNTEAFF. CDR3 nucleotides: TGTGCCAGCAGCAGGGGACAGAACACTGAAGCTTTCTTT. The full variable domain, with the rest looked up from reference TRBV28 and TRBJ1-1, is DVKVTQSSRYLVKRTGEKVFLECVQDMDHENMFWYRQDPGLGLRLIYFSYDVKMKEKGDIPEGYSVSREKKERFSLILESASTNQTSMYLCASSRGQNTEAFFGQGTRLTVV.

This rearrangement joins TRBV29-1 to TRBJ1-2, with unresolved D. V was clipped by 0 bases and J by 8 bases, with 10 bases between them. The CDR3 contains 12 residues. CDR1 and CDR2 (germline): SQVTM, ANQGSEA. CDR3 DNA sequence: TGCAGCGTTGAAGAAAACAGCCCGGGCTACACCTTC. Its translation: CSVEENSPGYTF.

This chain connects TRBV11-2 to TRBJ2-5; 7 bases map to TRBD1. Germline CDR1 and CDR2: SGHAT and FQNNGV. This CDR3 comprises 15 residues. The ends lost 1 base at V and 1 base at J; junction bases unmatched: 3. The CDR3 DNA reads TGTGCCAGCAGCTTAGCCGGGACAGCCCAAGAGACCCAGTACTTC. Its translation is CASSLAGTAQETQYF.

This clone has just one count. This rearrangement joins TRBV7-9 to TRBJ2-5; 10 bases are a match to TRBD2. There are 12 residues in the CDR3. Unmatched junction bases numbered 1, after V lost 5 bases and J lost 7 bases. In germline, CDR1 is SEHNR, CDR2 FQNEAQ (reference sequence). In nucleotides, the CDR3 is TGTGCCAGCAGCGCTAGCGGGGGGACCCAGTACTTC. This sequence encodes CASSASGGTQYF. Full variable domain (remainder filled in from reference TRBV7-9 and TRBJ2-5): DTGVSQNPRHKITKRGQNVTFRCDPISEHNRLYWYRQTLGQGPEFLTYFQNEAQLEKSRLLSDRFSAERPKGSFSTLEIQRTEQGDSAMYLCASSASGGTQYFGPGTRLLVL.